Below, one T cell receptor beta chain is given with its context. Profiling relied on immunoSEQ multiplex PCR, and the TCRdb table lists in-frame clones only, not all of them. There are 80,000 or so clones in the sample; around 90% occur only once, and approximately 2% lies in the top ten. The data stem from a study of blood T cell repertoires in COVID-19. V lost 5 bases, J lost 6 bases, and 8 bases stayed unmatched. Per the germline V gene, CDR1 is SGHTA and CDR2 is FQGNSA. This CDR3 is built from 15 residues. The sequenced sample was peripheral blood. This chain joins TRBV7-2 and TRBJ2-3; 10 bases line up with TRBD1. The source is a man aged 45-60 years with acute or convalescent COVID-19. This CDR3 is CASSPGTGEADTQYF. In nucleotides, the CDR3 is TGTGCCAGCAGCCCTGGGACAGGGGAGGCGGATACGCAGTATTTT.